This paragraph covers one TCR beta chain sequence. The antigen it recognizes is unknown. The sample holds no much larger clone one base away, and base qualities are not on file. From the cysteine up to the phenylalanine, the CDR3 has a length of 14 residues. Only the CDR3 region is kept as DNA, spanning 42 bases read in frame from base 1. Reading the germline V gene gives CDR1 MGHDK and CDR2 SYGVNS. V is trimmed back by 5 bases and J by 3 bases, and the junction contains 4 bases that no gene match accounts for. The data are from a study of control samples from healthy donors and cancer patients (dated by TCRdb to about 2020). Libraries came from the immunoSEQ multiplex PCR assay. The table comes from immuneACCESS by way of TCRdb, which keeps in-frame sequences with V and J called. Part of the clones is missing from these tables; in studies checked, under half for an unresolved V gene and the rest for unknown reasons. This sample gives 85,000 to 100,000 clones in total; approximately 82% of them show up just once. The ten biggest clones cover 2% to 2.5% of the sample.

This clonotype was sampled from a man aged 55 to 69 in good health. Sequenced material: blood. The rearrangement joined TRBV25-1 to TRBJ2-4; TRBD1 aligns with 7 central bases. The CDR3 in this case is CASSRQGVKNIQYF. The sequenced DNA: TGTGCCAGCAGTAGACAGGGAGTCAAAAACATTCAGTACTTC.